The next 28 T cell receptor beta chains were all read from a single sample in a study of T-cell memory formation after mild COVID-19. One entry per CDR3 protein, called by TCRdb with MiXCR from the 5' RACE reads. The table records some 180,000 distinct CDR3 sequences, less than 20% of them present only once. Material for sequencing was PBMCs or a T cell subset sorted from them (not recorded which). Receptors were obtained from a man between 18 and 35 years old who had mild COVID-19 (a few samples of this study predate the infection). Cell type and time point are not known.

This clonotype was seen repeatedly, ten times or more. The J gene is TRBJ1-1, the V gene TRBV2; possible D gene TRBD1, 6 bases. The CDR3 is made up of 11 amino acids. Germline lookup yields CDR1 SNHLY and CDR2 FYNNEI. The V and J ends lost 5 bases and 8 bases respectively, with 9 bases between them. CDR3 in DNA: TGTGCCAGCAGTTACGACAGGGAAGCTTTCTTT. It specifies CASSYDREAFF.

V usage is TRBV4-3 and J usage is TRBJ1-2; 10 bases match TRBD1. From germline, CDR1 is LGHNA and CDR2 YSLEER. The CDR3 covers 13 residues. Trimming took 4 bases from V and 6 from J; bases not matched to a gene: 2. CDR3: CASSRGTGDGYTF. CDR3 DNA: TGCGCCAGCAGCCGGGGGACAGGGGATGGCTACACCTTC.

The chain uses TRBV20-1 and TRBJ2-1; TRBD1 matches 9 bases. Germline V CDR1 and CDR2: DFQATT, SNEGSKA (reference sequence). The CDR3 sequence is 14 residues long. V dropped 3 bases and J dropped 1; count of bases not matched to a gene: 1. The CDR3 DNA follows: TGCAGTGCTAGGGGGACAGGGTCCTACAATGAGCAGTTCTTC. It is translated as CSARGTGSYNEQFF.

V gene TRBV11-2 combines with J gene TRBJ1-4, with D possibly matching TRBD1 (5 bases). The CDR3 contains 14 residues. Germline values: CDR1 SGHAT, CDR2 FQNNGV. With 5 bases removed from V and 1 base from J, the gap between germline ends came to 8 bases. The CDR3: CASSRDRTNEKLFF. The CDR3 bases are TGTGCCAGCAGCCGAGACAGAACTAATGAAAAACTGTTTTTT.

This clonotype was observed a handful of times. V is TRBV12-3 or TRBV12-4 and J is TRBJ2-3; D perhaps matches TRBD1 (5 bases). The CDR3 has 16 residues. The V gene lost 6 bases and the J gene lost 4 bases, with 20 bases spanning the gap. As DNA, the CDR3 is TGTGCCAGCAGCCGACAGACCGGCTCCTGGGCAGATACGCAGTATTTT. It translates to CASSRQTGSWADTQYF.

There are a few counts of this clonotype. The chain recombines TRBV4-1 with TRBJ1-3, with D unresolved. This CDR3 spans 18 amino acids. Trimming took 5 bases from V and 0 from J, leaving 20 bases between them. Looked up from germline, CDR1 is MGHRA and CDR2 is YSYEKL. CDR3 amino acids: CASSFYKFDRSSGNTIYF. For the CDR3, the DNA is TGCGCCAGCAGCTTCTACAAATTCGACCGGAGCTCTGGAAACACCATATATTTT.

The V gene is TRBV12-3 or TRBV12-4, the J gene TRBJ2-3; TRBD2 aligns across 12 bases. The ends lost 3 bases at V and 5 bases at J; junction bases unmatched: 6. The CDR3 runs 16 residues. CDR3 sequence: CASSFWASGGGDTQYF. The CDR3 DNA sequence: TGTGCCAGCAGTTTCTGGGCTAGCGGGGGGGGAGATACGCAGTATTTT.

The chain combines TRBV6-2 or TRBV6-3 with TRBJ2-1; no clear D. The CDR3 is made up of 12 amino acids. The V gene lost 0 bases and the J gene lost 4 bases, with 1 base spanning the gap. From germline, CDR1 is MNHEY and CDR2 SVGEGT. The CDR3 coding sequence is TGTGCCAGCAGTTACTCGTACAATGAGCAGTTCTTC. This sequence encodes CASSYSYNEQFF.

The gene calls are TRBV7-3 and TRBJ2-5; D is perhaps TRBD1 or TRBD2 (5 bases each). This CDR3 spans 14 amino acids. CDR1 SGHTA and CDR2 FQGTGA come from the germline V gene. V was trimmed by 5 bases and J by 3 bases, leaving 13 bases between them. In DNA, the CDR3 is TGTGCCAGCAGCCCAGGGACGGCTGAAGAGACCCAGTACTTC. It encodes CASSPGTAEETQYF.

The chain employs TRBV14 and TRBJ2-2, with D tentatively TRBD2 (5 bases). The germline CDR1 and CDR2 sequences are SGHDN and FVKESK. CDR3 length: 15 residues. Trimming cost V 4 bases and J 5 bases, with 14 bases left between them. The DNA of the CDR3 is TGTGCCAGCAGCCCTGGACTCTCGAGAACCGGGGAGCTGTTTTTT. It yields the protein CASSPGLSRTGELFF.

This chain uses TRBV20-1 with TRBJ1-2, with D possibly TRBD1 on 5 matching bases. This CDR3 is 12 amino acids long. The germline V gene encodes CDR1 DFQATT and CDR2 SNEGSKA (reference sequence). The V end lost 6 bases, the J end lost 5 bases, and 13 bases lay between the germline ends. This CDR3 reads CSAIWQGYGYTF. CDR3 sequence (DNA): TGCAGTGCGATCTGGCAGGGATATGGCTACACCTTC.

The chain is built from TRBV7-9 and TRBJ1-5; tentative D call: TRBD1 (5 bases). The CDR3 spans 16 residues. Trimming stripped 5 bases from V and 5 bases from J, with 19 bases between. Germline assignment: CDR1 SEHNR and CDR2 FQNEAQ (reference sequence). The DNA of the CDR3 is TGTGCCAGCAGCCCCCCCGGGGCGTGGGGCCATCAGCCCCAGCATTTT. This codes for CASSPPGAWGHQPQHF.

The chain couples TRBV7-2 to TRBJ1-2, with D maybe TRBD1 (6 bases). The CDR3 extends over 12 amino acids. Germline V gene data show CDR1 as SGHTA and CDR2 as FQGNSA. V shed 4 bases and J shed 6 bases, with 9 bases lying between them. CDR3 bases: TGTGCCAGCAGCTCCAGGGGTAATGGCTACACCTTC. Encoded protein: CASSSRGNGYTF.

This clonotype was seen only a few times. The rearrangement links TRBV7-9 to TRBJ1-2, with 10 bases lining up with TRBD1. This CDR3 is 16 amino acids long. V lost 2 bases and J lost 2; bases outside the gene matches: 5. Germline CDR1 reads SEHNR; CDR2 reads FQNEAQ (reference sequence). The CDR3 is CASSLSPGQGNYGYTF. The CDR3 DNA sequence: TGTGCCAGCAGCTTATCTCCGGGACAGGGGAACTATGGCTACACCTTC.

This clonotype was observed a few times. The V gene is TRBV24-1, the J gene TRBJ2-2; D is possibly TRBD1 or TRBD2 (6 bases each). CDR1 KGHDR and CDR2 SFDVKD come from the germline V gene. This CDR3 spans 17 amino acids. V shed 3 bases and J shed 0 bases, with 13 bases lying between them. The CDR3 DNA follows: TGTGCCACCAGTGATCCCCGGGGGCCCTCGAACACCGGGGAGCTGTTTTTT. Its translation: CATSDPRGPSNTGELFF.

This chain joins TRBV7-8 and TRBJ2-1; 11 bases line up with TRBD1. The CDR3 sequence is 17 residues long. Germline V gene data show CDR1 as SGHVS and CDR2 as FQNEAQ. V dropped 6 bases and J dropped 6; count of bases not matched to a gene: 13. The DNA of the CDR3 is TGTGCCAGCAGGGTGGACAGGGGGCTAAACATACCCAATGAGCAGTTCTTC. Translated, it gives CASRVDRGLNIPNEQFF. The whole variable domain, remainder taken from reference TRBV7-8 and TRBJ2-1, is GAGVSQSPRYKVAKRGQDVALRCDPISGHVSLFWYQQALGQGPEFLTYFQNEAQLDKSGLPSDRFFAERPEGSVSTLKIQRTQQEDSAVYLCASRVDRGLNIPNEQFFGPGTRLTVL.

This clonotype was seen more than once but under ten times. The gene calls are TRBV5-1 and TRBJ2-3; D remains ambiguous. This CDR3 spans 13 amino acids. Germline lookup yields CDR1 SGHRS and CDR2 YFSETQ. The V and J ends lost 3 bases and 6 bases respectively, with 11 bases between them. DNA of the CDR3: TGCGCCAGCAGCTCCGAAGCCGTGGATACGCAGTATTTT. Its translation is CASSSEAVDTQYF.

This chain uses TRBV7-8 with TRBJ2-2, with D possibly TRBD1 on 6 matching bases. The V and J ends lost 4 bases and 0 bases respectively, with 9 bases between them. This CDR3 is built from 15 residues. Germline V gene sequence: CDR1 SGHVS, CDR2 FQNEAQ. Written as DNA, the CDR3 is TGTGCCAGCAGCTGGGGGCTCACGAACACCGGGGAGCTGTTTTTT. Translated, it gives CASSWGLTNTGELFF.

This clonotype appeared many times. This sequence joins TRBV7-2 and TRBJ1-2, with no clear D. The CDR3 has 12 residues. Looked up from germline, CDR1 is SGHTA and CDR2 is FQGNSA. V lost 4 bases and J lost 4, with 7 bases in between. The CDR3 bases are TGTGCCAGCAGCTCACAGTCCTATGGCTACACCTTC. Translating it yields CASSSQSYGYTF.

This chain uses TRBV18 with TRBJ1-5; D remains ambiguous. The CDR3 runs 15 residues. Germline V CDR1 and CDR2: KGHSH, LQKENI. Trimming shortened V by 2 bases and J by 7 bases, and 15 bases separated the two germline ends. The DNA for the CDR3 is TGTGCCAGCTCACCAATAAAACATCCGGGGCAGCCCCAGCATTTT. As protein: CASSPIKHPGQPQHF.

This clonotype was observed a few times. V is TRBV20-1 and J is TRBJ2-3; 9 bases are a match to TRBD2. In germline, CDR1 is DFQATT, CDR2 SNEGSKA (reference sequence). Trimming at V came to 2 bases and at J to 3 bases, leaving 3 bases not matched to a gene. The CDR3 consists of 14 residues. This CDR3 is CSARSSGGTDTQYF. As DNA, the CDR3 is TGCAGTGCTAGAAGTAGCGGGGGAACAGATACGCAGTATTTT.

This clonotype showed up just a few times. The chain has TRBV7-2 and TRBJ2-7, with 11 bases lining up with TRBD1. Germline assignment: CDR1 SGHTA and CDR2 FQGNSA. This CDR3 is 15 amino acids long. V gave up 4 bases and J gave up 3 bases; unmatched junction bases: 5. The CDR3 nucleotides are TGTGCCAGCAGCTACGGGACAGGGGGGGGCTACGAGCAGTACTTC. Residues: CASSYGTGGGYEQYF.

This clonotype was seen repeatedly, ten times or more. This sequence joins TRBV12-3 or TRBV12-4 and TRBJ2-5; 7 bases map to TRBD1. V shed 6 bases and J 7 bases; nucleotides not matched to a gene: 11. The CDR3 consists of 14 residues. The CDR3 sequence is CASSWDRGIGTQYF. As DNA, the CDR3 is TGTGCCAGCAGCTGGGACAGAGGGATCGGGACCCAGTACTTC.

This clonotype has only a few counts. The V and J genes are TRBV5-4 and TRBJ2-5; D perhaps matches TRBD1 (7 bases). Per the germline V gene, CDR1 is SGHNT and CDR2 is YYREEE (reference sequence). This CDR3 has 14 amino acids. Trimming cost V 4 bases and J 4 bases, with 14 bases left between them. The CDR3 sequence: CASSTQGRRETQYF. The CDR3 DNA is TGTGCCAGCAGCACACAGGGGAGGAGAGAGACCCAGTACTTC.

There are a few counts of this clonotype. The chain employs TRBV7-9 and TRBJ2-1; perhaps TRBD2 as D (5 bases). CDR1 is SEHNR and CDR2 is FQNEAQ in the germline V gene (reference sequence). Trimming shortened V by 0 bases and J by 7 bases, and 13 bases separated the two germline ends. The CDR3 is 15 amino acids. CDR3 amino acids: CASSLAAGGWNEQFF. For the CDR3, the DNA is TGTGCCAGCAGCTTAGCCGCGGGTGGGTGGAATGAGCAGTTCTTC.

This clonotype was seen repeatedly, ten times or more. This chain connects TRBV6-5 to TRBJ2-5, with D unclear. Trimming took off 8 bases at V and 4 bases at J, with 5 bases between the two ends. Germline V gene lookup returns CDR1 MNHEY and CDR2 SVGAGI. The CDR3 consists of 10 residues. The CDR3 nucleotides read TGTGCCAGCGGAAGAGAGACCCAGTACTTC. It yields the protein CASGRETQYF.

This clonotype occurred many times. The chain uses TRBV20-1 and TRBJ2-2, with unresolved D. CDR1 is DFQATT, CDR2 SNEGSKA, per germline (reference sequence). Trimming removed 5 bases from V and 7 bases from J, with 11 bases in between. This CDR3 is 12 amino acids long. The CDR3 DNA sequence: TGCAGTGCTCCTACTTGGGGCGGGGAGCTGTTTTTT. Translating gives CSAPTWGGELFF.

The rearrangement joins TRBV14 to TRBJ2-1; 12 nucleotides align to TRBD2. There are 17 residues in the CDR3. J lost 9 bases, V lost 3 bases, and 12 bases had no gene match. Germline V CDR1 and CDR2: SGHDN, FVKESK. Here the CDR3 DNA reads TGTGCCAGCAGCCACACTAGCGGGGGGCTTTTTTCCGGTGAGCAGTTCTTC. Translation gives CASSHTSGGLFSGEQFF. The full variable domain, rest sourced from reference TRBV14 and TRBJ2-1, is EAGVTQFPSHSVIEKGQTVTLRCDPISGHDNLYWYRRVMGKEIKFLLHFVKESKQDESGMPNNRFLAERTGGTYSTLKVQPAELEDSGVYFCASSHTSGGLFSGEQFFGPGTRLTVL.